The entry that follows covers one TCR beta chain sequence. Its antigen is currently unknown. The entry originates in a study of OX40 agonist ivuxolimab in advanced cancers. Study as a whole: Averaging roughly 60 years in age, with a range of about 23 to 79, the cohort was around 87% male.

V was shortened by 5 bases and J by 7 bases, with 23 bases between the two germline ends. CDR1 SGHTA and CDR2 FQGNSA come from the germline V gene. This CDR3 comprises 16 residues. Findings of the study overall: Fewer expanded clones were found on average in CD4+ than in CD8+ T cells.

Here immunoSEQ multiplex PCR was the method, and the copy in TCRdb shows in-frame clones only, minus some. This table has about 72,000 clones, about four fifths appearing once. The sequencing used CD4+ or CD8+ T cells sorted from blood, collected in a trial of the OX40 agonist ivuxolimab. This chain uses TRBV7-2 with TRBJ2-5; a possible D gene is TRBD1 (7 bases). The sequence derives from an adult with an advanced solid tumor such as melanoma, head and neck, liver or kidney cancer. CDR3 residues: CASSLPRDRLSGTQYF. The CDR3 bases are TGTGCCAGCAGCCTCCCGCGGGACAGACTGTCCGGGACCCAGTACTTC.